The 2 T cell receptor beta chains below come from one sample, sequenced in a study of cytomegalovirus exposure and HLA in healthy donors. 13 Jbeta primers and 60 Vbeta primers were used for the PCR. Using immunoSEQ multiplex PCR, the repertoire was profiled, and TCRdb retains in-frame clones only, with some absent. The data show 110,000 or so clones, approximately 77% seen once. The sequencing input was PBMCs. The receptor set was obtained from a middle-aged man in good health and CMV-seropositive.

V gene TRBV21-1 combines with J gene TRBJ1-2; the table's D call, TRBD1, has no DNA check behind it. TRBV21-1 is designated a pseudogene. There are 12 residues in the CDR3. CDR3 sequence (DNA): TGTGCCAGCAGCGCAATACAGGAAGGCTACACCTTC. This translates into CASSAIQEGYTF.

The chain carries TRBV6-5 and TRBJ1-2, with TRBD1 as a possible D gene (6 bases). Trimming pared 0 bases from V and 9 bases from J, leaving 14 bases between. The CDR3 length is 14 residues. Germline CDR1 MNHEY, CDR2 SVGAGI. The CDR3 sequence is CASSYSEQGSSYTF. Written as DNA, the CDR3 is TGTGCCAGCAGTTACTCGGAACAGGGTAGTAGCTACACCTTC.